This is a list of T cell receptor beta chains from one sample in a study of blood T cell repertoires in COVID-19. Measured with immunoSEQ multiplex PCR; TCRdb has only the in-frame clones, and not every one. The data contain fewer than 600,000 clones, 85% to 90% of them singletons. Sample: peripheral blood. The receptor source for this set is a young man with COVID-19, enrolled during active disease. CDR3s include the opening cysteine and the closing phenylalanine or tryptophan.

v_gene: TRBV6-5
j_gene: TRBJ1-5
CDR3aa: CASSKQGDSNQPQHF

v_gene: TRBV5-4
j_gene: TRBJ2-5
CDR3aa: CASSDPDRGQTQYF

v_gene: TRBV6-1
j_gene: TRBJ1-1
CDR3aa: CASSESGMNTEAFF

v_gene: TRBV2
j_gene: TRBJ2-6
CDR3aa: CASSGLAGMSGANVLTF

v_gene: TRBV25-1
j_gene: TRBJ2-1
CDR3aa: CASMHSGGARNEQFF

v_gene: TRBV19
j_gene: TRBJ1-1
CDR3aa: CASSIRTGEAFF

v_gene: TRBV2
j_gene: TRBJ1-4
CDR3aa: CASSEGGRNEKLFF

v_gene: TRBV11-2
j_gene: TRBJ2-7
CDR3aa: CASSPRTGFYEQYF

v_gene: TRBV19
j_gene: TRBJ2-7
CDR3aa: CASSKKGGGYEQYF

v_gene: TRBV4-1
j_gene: TRBJ2-7
CDR3aa: CASSQAGQLLSYEQYF

v_gene: TRBV6-7
j_gene: TRBJ2-5
CDR3aa: CASSYSRGPVSETQYF

v_gene: TRBV2
j_gene: TRBJ2-5
CDR3aa: CASRGLAGRNQETQYF

v_gene: TRBV4-2
j_gene: TRBJ1-2
CDR3aa: CASSQDTGSVVWGYTF

v_gene: TRBV19
j_gene: TRBJ1-2
CDR3aa: CASTSWGVRERNYGYTF

v_gene: TRBV15
j_gene: TRBJ1-2
CDR3aa: CATSRVRGGYTF

v_gene: TRBV5-1
j_gene: TRBJ1-2
CDR3aa: CASSLWGRTGGAGRSDYGYTF

v_gene: TRBV5-1
j_gene: TRBJ1-3
CDR3aa: CASSLRGGPLTSGNTIYF

v_gene: TRBV30
j_gene: TRBJ1-2
CDR3aa: CAWSGEIGPGYTF

v_gene: TRBV15
j_gene: TRBJ2-3
CDR3aa: CATSGGDFTDTQYF

v_gene: TRBV12-1
j_gene: TRBJ2-1
CDR3aa: CASSTNRAGGYNEQFF

v_gene: TRBV6-1
j_gene: TRBJ1-1
CDR3aa: CASSDRGRATEAFF

v_gene: TRBV25-1
j_gene: TRBJ1-4
CDR3aa: CASSHRDRGITNEKLFF

v_gene: TRBV5-1
j_gene: TRBJ2-7
CDR3aa: CASSFLPGGGYEQYF

v_gene: TRBV2
j_gene: TRBJ2-3
CDR3aa: CASSEGGLVALAQYF

v_gene: TRBV5-4
j_gene: TRBJ1-1
CDR3aa: CASSPNGEFTEAFF

v_gene: TRBV6-5
j_gene: TRBJ2-7
CDR3aa: CASSYAGGPTYEQYF

v_gene: TRBV4-1
j_gene: TRBJ2-4
CDR3aa: CASSLPRGQNIQYF

v_gene: TRBV28
j_gene: TRBJ2-1
CDR3aa: CASSFSITSGRINEQFF

v_gene: TRBV5-6
j_gene: TRBJ2-7
CDR3aa: CASSRNHRVNDEQYF

v_gene: TRBV5-6
j_gene: TRBJ2-1
CDR3aa: CASSLGTSGSNEQFF

v_gene: TRBV27
j_gene: TRBJ1-6
CDR3aa: CASSLYRDNSPLHF

v_gene: TRBV5-1
j_gene: TRBJ2-7
CDR3aa: CASSLSGTGLYEQYF

v_gene: TRBV25-1
j_gene: TRBJ1-1
CDR3aa: CASSRSGASEAFF

v_gene: TRBV5-1
j_gene: TRBJ1-4
CDR3aa: CASSLAGEKLFF

v_gene: TRBV7-9
j_gene: TRBJ2-5
CDR3aa: CASSPGLAGGGETQYF

v_gene: TRBV10-1
j_gene: TRBJ2-1
CDR3aa: CASGKGVGNEQFF

v_gene: TRBV6-4
j_gene: TRBJ2-2
CDR3aa: CASTDWVERGENTGELFF

v_gene: TRBV11-3
j_gene: TRBJ2-1
CDR3aa: CASSALGTSGSGEQFF

v_gene: TRBV4-2
j_gene: TRBJ1-4
CDR3aa: CASSQKEGQAATNEKLFF

v_gene: TRBV6-5
j_gene: TRBJ2-1
CDR3aa: CASSYRSGFSYNEQFF

v_gene: TRBV3-1/TRBV3-2
j_gene: TRBJ2-1
CDR3aa: CASSQGQGTSGSLREQFF

v_gene: TRBV10-1
j_gene: TRBJ2-1
CDR3aa: CASSESRGLDYNEQFF

v_gene: TRBV30
j_gene: TRBJ2-1
CDR3aa: CAWSRGGRENEQFF

v_gene: TRBV7-9
j_gene: TRBJ2-1
CDR3aa: CASSARTGSYNEQFF

v_gene: TRBV6-2/TRBV6-3
j_gene: TRBJ2-3
CDR3aa: CASSPVIGGGITDTQYF

v_gene: TRBV7-9
j_gene: TRBJ2-7
CDR3aa: CASSQPGQPYEQYF

v_gene: TRBV7-9
j_gene: TRBJ2-7
CDR3aa: CASSSDMFEQYF

v_gene: TRBV27
j_gene: TRBJ1-3
CDR3aa: CASSLQGLSGNTIYF

v_gene: TRBV2
j_gene: TRBJ2-5
CDR3aa: CASGKQGTQETQYF

v_gene: TRBV6-5
j_gene: TRBJ2-7
CDR3aa: CASSYSGGFSYEQYF

v_gene: TRBV2
j_gene: TRBJ1-2
CDR3aa: CASSEVGDRGDGYTF

v_gene: TRBV29-1
j_gene: TRBJ2-7
CDR3aa: CSVGGRVGSYEQYF

v_gene: TRBV29-1
j_gene: TRBJ2-1
CDR3aa: CSGQATGDEQFF

v_gene: TRBV7-9
j_gene: TRBJ1-4
CDR3aa: CASSLGASNEKLFF

v_gene: TRBV18
j_gene: TRBJ2-6
CDR3aa: CASSSTGSGANVLTF

v_gene: TRBV24-1
j_gene: TRBJ1-2
CDR3aa: CATSRSGYYGYTF

v_gene: TRBV5-1
j_gene: TRBJ2-7
CDR3aa: CASSLNTGAGNEQYF

v_gene: TRBV4-2
j_gene: TRBJ2-3
CDR3aa: CASSQDLAAGGRNTQYF